The clone carrying this T cell receptor (beta chain) came up once. The data belong to a study of blood T cell repertoires in COVID-19. Sequenced by immunoSEQ multiplex PCR; TCRdb stores in-frame clones only, minus some. The sample carries under 130,000 clones, roughly four fifths recorded once. The receptor was derived from a woman older than 75 with acute or convalescent COVID-19. The sample was peripheral blood.

The DNA for the CDR3 is TGTGCCAGCAGTCCGTGGGACAGCATGAACACTGAAGCTTTCTTT. It is translated as CASSPWDSMNTEAFF. J is TRBJ1-1 and V is TRBV27; TRBD1 agrees at 7 bases. The CDR3 contains 15 residues. Germline CDR1 is MNHEY and CDR2 is SMNVEV (reference sequence). Trimming cost V 5 bases and J 0 bases; bases outside gene matches: 6.